This T cell receptor beta chain was sequenced in a study of CD8 T cells in Susac syndrome. Random hexamers primed reverse transcription of about 0.5 to 1 ug RNA. MiXCR, applied by TCRdb to the immunoSEQ multiplex PCR reads, yields one record per CDR3 protein. The sample carries around 280,000 distinct CDR3 sequences, about 88% recorded once. This TCR was recovered from a human donor with multiple sclerosis. The specimen was CD8+ T cells from PBMCs.

CDR3 amino acids: CASSHDRGPRDEQFF. The CDR3 region has the DNA TGTGCCAGCAGCCACGACAGGGGGCCTAGGGATGAGCAGTTCTTC. The chain uses TRBV3-1 and TRBJ2-1; 10 bases map to TRBD1. Germline V gene lookup returns CDR1 LGHDT and CDR2 YNNKEL (reference sequence). J lost 8 bases, V lost 3 bases, and 7 bases had no gene match. CDR3 length: 15 residues.